The rows below give T cell receptor beta chains drawn from one sample of a study of shared clonotypes between healthy human individuals. Sequencing used immunoSEQ multiplex PCR; TCRdb keeps in-frame clones, though not all of them. The data hold 450,000 to 600,000 clones, with approximately 85% observed a single time. Material: PBMCs. The receptors here all came from a woman aged 40 to 50 in good health. Some clones in this sample may be carry-over from other donors' samples. CDR3s include the opening cysteine and the closing phenylalanine or tryptophan. D genes are given only for firm matches. Some rows mark clone size as missing; the rest say once, few, many or name a class of expanded clone.

cdr3_aa,cdr3_nt,v_call,clone_size,j_call,d_call
CASSLDRGSYNEQFF,TGTGCCAGCAGCTTGGACAGGGGCTCCTACAATGAGCAGTTCTTC,TRBV5-4,few,TRBJ2-1,TRBD1
CAWTGGTGELFF,TGTGCTTGGACAGGGGGAACCGGGGAGCTGTTTTTT,TRBV7-9,-,TRBJ2-2,TRBD1
CASSQTGTRNTYEQYF,TGCGCCAGCAGCCAGACCGGGACTAGAAATACCTACGAGCAGTACTTC,TRBV4-3,-,TRBJ2-7,TRBD2
CASSYSRTYGGEQFF,TGTGCCAGCAGTTACTCGAGGACTTATGGAGGTGAGCAGTTCTTC,TRBV6-5,-,TRBJ2-1,-
CTSFLPPRGQPNEQYF,TGCACCAGCTTCCTCCCCCCCCGGGGACAACCAAACGAGCAGTACTTC,TRBV1,once,TRBJ2-7,-
CASSLLPQETQYF,TGTGCCAGCAGCTTACTGCCCCAAGAGACCCAGTACTTC,TRBV7-3,-,TRBJ2-5,-
CASRSLRAYEQYF,TGTGCCAGCAGGTCTTTAAGAGCCTACGAGCAGTACTTC,TRBV6-6,few,TRBJ2-7,-
CAWSVSGTKNIQYF,TGTGCCTGGAGTGTCAGTGGGACCAAAAACATTCAGTACTTC,TRBV30,-,TRBJ2-4,-
CASSIDITGTNTEAFF,TGTGCCAGTAGTATAGATATCACAGGGACGAACACTGAAGCTTTCTTT,TRBV19,-,TRBJ1-1,-
CATKKSSGGPGTQYF,TGTGCCACCAAAAAGAGTAGCGGGGGCCCCGGTACGCAGTATTTT,TRBV15,-,TRBJ2-3,TRBD2
CASSPPIVSTGSEQYF,TGTGCCAGCAGTCCGCCCATTGTATCAACTGGTAGCGAGCAGTACTTC,TRBV28,-,TRBJ2-7,-
CASSRTLDEQFF,TGTGCCAGCAGCAGAACCTTGGATGAGCAGTTCTTC,TRBV7-1,few,TRBJ2-1,-
CASSQQGLETQYF,TGTGCCAGCAGTCAACAGGGGTTGGAGACCCAGTACTTC,TRBV6-6,-,TRBJ2-5,TRBD1
CASSESGTGWYEQYF,TGTGCCAGCAGTGAGTCCGGGACAGGGTGGTACGAGCAGTACTTC,TRBV27,-,TRBJ2-7,TRBD1
CASSTAGTSGIEEQYF,TGTGCCAGCAGTACAGCAGGGACTAGCGGGATAGAAGAGCAGTACTTC,TRBV28,-,TRBJ2-7,TRBD2
CASSLGRSNYEQYF,TGTGCCAGCTCACTAGGACGGTCGAACTACGAGCAGTACTTC,TRBV18,once,TRBJ2-7,-